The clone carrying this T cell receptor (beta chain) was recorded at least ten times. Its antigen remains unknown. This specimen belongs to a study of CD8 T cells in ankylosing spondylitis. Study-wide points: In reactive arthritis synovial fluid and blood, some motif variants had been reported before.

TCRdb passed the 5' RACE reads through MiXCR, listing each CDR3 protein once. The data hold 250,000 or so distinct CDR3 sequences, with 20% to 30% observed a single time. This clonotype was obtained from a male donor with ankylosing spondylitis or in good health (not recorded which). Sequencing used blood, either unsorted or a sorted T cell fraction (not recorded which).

The CDR3 is CASSVWGQGYNEQFF. The CDR3 region has the DNA TGTGCCAGCAGCGTATGGGGACAGGGTTACAATGAGCAGTTCTTC. The chain recombines TRBV9 with TRBJ2-1; 9 bases align to TRBD1. In germline, CDR1 is SGDLS, CDR2 YYNGEE. This CDR3 region has 15 residues. Losses at the gene ends were 1 base for V and 4 bases for J; bases not matched to a gene: 3.